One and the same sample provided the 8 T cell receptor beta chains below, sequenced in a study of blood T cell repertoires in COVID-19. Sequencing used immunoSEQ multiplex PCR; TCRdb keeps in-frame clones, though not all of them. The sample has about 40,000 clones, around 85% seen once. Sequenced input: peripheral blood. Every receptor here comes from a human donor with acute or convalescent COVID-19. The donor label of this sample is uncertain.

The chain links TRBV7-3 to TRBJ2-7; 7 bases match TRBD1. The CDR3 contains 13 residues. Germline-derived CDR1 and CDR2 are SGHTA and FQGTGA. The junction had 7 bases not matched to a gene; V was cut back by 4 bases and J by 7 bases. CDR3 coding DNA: TGTGCCAGCAGCTCCCATCGACAGGGAGAGCAGTACTTC. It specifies CASSSHRQGEQYF.

The CDR3 nucleotides are TGTGCCACCAGTGACGGGGAAAAACTGTTTTTT. Translated, it gives CATSDGEKLFF. The V call is TRBV24-1, the J call TRBJ1-4; D is unclear. The CDR3 is 11 residues long. Trimming took 4 bases from V and 8 from J, leaving 4 bases between them. CDR1 and CDR2 (germline): KGHDR, SFDVKD.

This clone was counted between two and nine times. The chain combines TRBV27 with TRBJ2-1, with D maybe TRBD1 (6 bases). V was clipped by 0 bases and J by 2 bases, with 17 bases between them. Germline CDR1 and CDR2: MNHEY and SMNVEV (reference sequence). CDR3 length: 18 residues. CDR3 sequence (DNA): TGTGCCAGCAGTTTATCGAAGGGTGGCAGGGGTACCTACAATGAGCAGTTCTTC. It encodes CASSLSKGGRGTYNEQFF.

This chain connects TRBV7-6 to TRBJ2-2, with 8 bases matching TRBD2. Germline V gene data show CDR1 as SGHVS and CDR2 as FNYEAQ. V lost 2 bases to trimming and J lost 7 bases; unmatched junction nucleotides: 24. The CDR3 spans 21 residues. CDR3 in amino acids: CASSLRGLDGGGMARVGELFF. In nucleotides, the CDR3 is TGTGCCAGCAGCTTAAGGGGACTAGACGGCGGGGGTATGGCGCGAGTCGGGGAGCTGTTTTTT.

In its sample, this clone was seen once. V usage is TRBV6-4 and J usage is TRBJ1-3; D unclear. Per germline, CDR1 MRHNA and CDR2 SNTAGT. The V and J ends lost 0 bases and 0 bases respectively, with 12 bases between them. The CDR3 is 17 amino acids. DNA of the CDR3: TGTGCCAGCAGTGACTCGGGCAGCAAGTACTCTGGAAACACCATATATTTT. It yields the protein CASSDSGSKYSGNTIYF.

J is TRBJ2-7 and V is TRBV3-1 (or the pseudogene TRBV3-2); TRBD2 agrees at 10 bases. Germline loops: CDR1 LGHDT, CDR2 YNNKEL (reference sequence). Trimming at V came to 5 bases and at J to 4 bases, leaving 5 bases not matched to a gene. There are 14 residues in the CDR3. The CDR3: CASSEGLASYEQYF. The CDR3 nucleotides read TGTGCCAGCAGCGAGGGACTAGCGAGTTACGAGCAGTACTTC.

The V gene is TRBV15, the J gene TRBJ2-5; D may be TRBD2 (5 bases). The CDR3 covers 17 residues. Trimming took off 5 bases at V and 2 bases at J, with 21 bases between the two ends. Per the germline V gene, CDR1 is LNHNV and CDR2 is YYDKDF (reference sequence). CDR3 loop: CATSLSQSPGFQETQYF. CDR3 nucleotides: TGTGCCACCAGCCTGAGCCAAAGCCCGGGATTTCAAGAGACCCAGTACTTC.

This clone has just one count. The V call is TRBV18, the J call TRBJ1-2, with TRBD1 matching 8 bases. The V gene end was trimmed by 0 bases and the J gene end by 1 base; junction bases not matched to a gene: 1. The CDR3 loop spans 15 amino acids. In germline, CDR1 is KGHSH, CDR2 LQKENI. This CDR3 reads CASSPPGQVNYGYTF. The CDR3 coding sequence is TGTGCCAGCTCACCACCGGGACAGGTTAACTATGGCTACACCTTC. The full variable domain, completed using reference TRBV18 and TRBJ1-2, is NAGVMQNPRHLVRRRGQEARLRCSPMKGHSHVYWYRQLPEEGLKFMVYLQKENIIDESGMPKERFSAEFPKEGPSILRIQQVVRGDSAAYFCASSPPGQVNYGYTFGSGTRLTVV.